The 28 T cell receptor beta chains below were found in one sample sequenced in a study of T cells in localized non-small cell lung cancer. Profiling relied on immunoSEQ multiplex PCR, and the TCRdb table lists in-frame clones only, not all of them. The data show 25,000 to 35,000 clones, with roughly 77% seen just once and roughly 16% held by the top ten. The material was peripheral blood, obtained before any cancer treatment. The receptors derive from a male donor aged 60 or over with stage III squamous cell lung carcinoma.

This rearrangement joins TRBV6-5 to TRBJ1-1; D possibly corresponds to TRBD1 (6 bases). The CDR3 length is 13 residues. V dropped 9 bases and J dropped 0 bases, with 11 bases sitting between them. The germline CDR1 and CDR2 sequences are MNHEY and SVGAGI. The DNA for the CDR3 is TGTGCCAGTATTGACAGGATGAACACTGAAGCTTTCTTT. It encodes CASIDRMNTEAFF.

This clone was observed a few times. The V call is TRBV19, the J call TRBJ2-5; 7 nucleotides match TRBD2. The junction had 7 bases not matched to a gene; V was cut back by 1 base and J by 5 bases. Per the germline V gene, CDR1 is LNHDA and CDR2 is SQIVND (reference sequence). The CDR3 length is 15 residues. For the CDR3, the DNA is TGTGCCAGTAGTATAGTTACGACTAGCAGGGAGACCCAGTACTTC. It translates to CASSIVTTSRETQYF.

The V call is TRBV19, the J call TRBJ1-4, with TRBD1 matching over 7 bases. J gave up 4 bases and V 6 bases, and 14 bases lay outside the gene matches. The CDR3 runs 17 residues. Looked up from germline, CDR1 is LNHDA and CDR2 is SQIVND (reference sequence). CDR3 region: CASSQLTGPRDNEKLFF. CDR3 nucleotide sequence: TGTGCCAGTAGCCAACTGACAGGGCCTAGGGATAATGAAAAACTGTTTTTT.

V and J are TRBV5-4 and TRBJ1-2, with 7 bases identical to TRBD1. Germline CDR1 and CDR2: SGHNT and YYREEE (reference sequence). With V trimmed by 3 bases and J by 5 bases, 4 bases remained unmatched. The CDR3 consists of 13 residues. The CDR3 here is CASSSGQKYGYTF. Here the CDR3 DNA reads TGTGCCAGCAGCTCGGGACAGAAGTATGGCTACACCTTC.

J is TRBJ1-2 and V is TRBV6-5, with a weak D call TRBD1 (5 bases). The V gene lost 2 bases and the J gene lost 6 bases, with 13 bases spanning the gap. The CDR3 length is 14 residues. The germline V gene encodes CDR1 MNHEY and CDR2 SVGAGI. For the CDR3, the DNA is TGTGCCAGCAGTTACACCCTCTTGGGGGATGGCTACACCTTC. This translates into CASSYTLLGDGYTF.

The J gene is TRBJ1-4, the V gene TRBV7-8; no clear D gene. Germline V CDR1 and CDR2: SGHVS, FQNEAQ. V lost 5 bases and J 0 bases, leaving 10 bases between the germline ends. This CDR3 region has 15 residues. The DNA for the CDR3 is TGTGCCAGCAGCCTCCCGATTACAACTAATGAAAAACTGTTTTTT. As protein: CASSLPITTNEKLFF.

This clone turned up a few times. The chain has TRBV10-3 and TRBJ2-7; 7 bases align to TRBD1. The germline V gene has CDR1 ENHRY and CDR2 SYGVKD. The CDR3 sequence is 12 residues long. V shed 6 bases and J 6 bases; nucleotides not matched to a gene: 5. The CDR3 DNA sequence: TGTGCCATCAGCCGACAGGGTGTCGAGCAGTACTTC. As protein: CAISRQGVEQYF.

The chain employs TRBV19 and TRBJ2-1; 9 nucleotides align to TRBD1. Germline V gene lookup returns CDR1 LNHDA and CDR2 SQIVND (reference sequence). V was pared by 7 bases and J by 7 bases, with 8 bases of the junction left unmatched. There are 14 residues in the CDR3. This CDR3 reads CASTRRGTGNEQFF. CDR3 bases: TGTGCCAGTACCAGGAGAGGGACAGGGAATGAGCAGTTCTTC.

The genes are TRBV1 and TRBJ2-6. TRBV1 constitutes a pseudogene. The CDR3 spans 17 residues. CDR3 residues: CTSRLRCAQSRANVLTF. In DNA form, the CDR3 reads TGCACCAGCAGACTTCGGTGTGCACAAAGTCGGGCCAACGTCCTGACTTTC.

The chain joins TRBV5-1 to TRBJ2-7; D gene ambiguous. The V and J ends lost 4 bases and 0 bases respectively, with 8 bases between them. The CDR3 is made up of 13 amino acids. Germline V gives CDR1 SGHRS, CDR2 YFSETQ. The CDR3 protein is CASSQMSSYEQYF. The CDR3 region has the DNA TGCGCCAGCAGCCAGATGAGCTCCTACGAGCAGTACTTC.

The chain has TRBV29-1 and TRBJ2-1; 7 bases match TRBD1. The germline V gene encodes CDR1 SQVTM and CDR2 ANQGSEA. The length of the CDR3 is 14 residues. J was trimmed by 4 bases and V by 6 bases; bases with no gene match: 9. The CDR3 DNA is TGCAGCGTCGCCGGGACAGCCTTTTACAATGAGCAGTTCTTC. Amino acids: CSVAGTAFYNEQFF.

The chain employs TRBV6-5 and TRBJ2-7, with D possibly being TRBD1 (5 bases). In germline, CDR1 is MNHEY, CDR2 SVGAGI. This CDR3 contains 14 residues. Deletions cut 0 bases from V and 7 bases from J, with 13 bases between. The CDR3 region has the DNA TGTGCCAGCAGTTACTCGGACACCAAGGGGGAGCAGTACTTC. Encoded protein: CASSYSDTKGEQYF.

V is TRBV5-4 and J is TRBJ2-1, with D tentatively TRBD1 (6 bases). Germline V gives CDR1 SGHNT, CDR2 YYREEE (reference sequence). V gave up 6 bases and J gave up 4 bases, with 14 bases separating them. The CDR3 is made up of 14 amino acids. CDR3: CASNNPTGYNEQFF. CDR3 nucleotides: TGTGCCAGCAACAACCCCACAGGGTACAATGAGCAGTTCTTC.

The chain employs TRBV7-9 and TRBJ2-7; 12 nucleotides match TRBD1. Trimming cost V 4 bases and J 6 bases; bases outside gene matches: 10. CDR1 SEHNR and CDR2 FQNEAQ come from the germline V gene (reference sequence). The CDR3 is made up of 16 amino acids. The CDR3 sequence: CASSSLWGQGAVEQYF. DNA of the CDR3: TGTGCCAGCAGCTCTCTTTGGGGACAGGGGGCTGTCGAGCAGTACTTC.

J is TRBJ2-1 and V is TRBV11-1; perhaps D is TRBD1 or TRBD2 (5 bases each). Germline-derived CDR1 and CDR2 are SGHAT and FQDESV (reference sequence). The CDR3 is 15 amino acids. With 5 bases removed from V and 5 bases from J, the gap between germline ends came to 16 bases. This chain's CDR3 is CASSLSDRSDNEQFF. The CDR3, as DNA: TGTGCCAGCAGCCTTAGCGACAGAAGCGACAATGAGCAGTTCTTC.

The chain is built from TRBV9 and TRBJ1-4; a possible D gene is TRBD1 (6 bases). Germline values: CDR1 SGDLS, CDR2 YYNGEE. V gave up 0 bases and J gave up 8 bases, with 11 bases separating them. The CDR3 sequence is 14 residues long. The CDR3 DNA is TGTGCCAGCAGCGTAGCTGGGGGGCAAGAAAAACTGTTTTTT. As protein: CASSVAGGQEKLFF.

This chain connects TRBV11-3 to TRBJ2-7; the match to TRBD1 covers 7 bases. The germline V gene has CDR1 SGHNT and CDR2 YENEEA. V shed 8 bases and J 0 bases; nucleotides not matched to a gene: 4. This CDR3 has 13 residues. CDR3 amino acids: CASVRTGSYEQYF. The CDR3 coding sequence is TGTGCCAGCGTCCGGACAGGCTCCTACGAGCAGTACTTC.

In DNA form, the CDR3 reads TGTGCCAGCAGCTTAGGTAGCCGGGGTAATCAGCCCCAGCATTTT. Translating gives CASSLGSRGNQPQHF. The chain employs TRBV7-7 and TRBJ1-5; no firm D call. This CDR3 spans 15 amino acids. The V gene lost 1 base and the J gene lost 4 bases, with 11 bases spanning the gap. The germline V gene encodes CDR1 SSHAT and CDR2 FNYEAQ (reference sequence).

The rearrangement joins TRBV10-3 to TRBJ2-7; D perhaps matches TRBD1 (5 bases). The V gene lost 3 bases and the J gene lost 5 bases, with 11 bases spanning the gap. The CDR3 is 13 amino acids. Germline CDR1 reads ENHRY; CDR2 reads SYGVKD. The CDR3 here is CAISDGAGNEQYF. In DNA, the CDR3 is TGTGCCATCAGTGATGGGGCAGGGAACGAGCAGTACTTC.

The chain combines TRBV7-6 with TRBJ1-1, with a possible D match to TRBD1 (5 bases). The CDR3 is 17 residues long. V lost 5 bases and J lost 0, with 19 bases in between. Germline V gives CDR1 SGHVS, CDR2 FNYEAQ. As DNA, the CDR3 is TGTGCCAGCAGCCCCCCCGATCGGAACAGGCTGAACACTGAAGCTTTCTTT. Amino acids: CASSPPDRNRLNTEAFF.

CDR3 region: CASSYRTSGYNEQFF. In DNA form, the CDR3 reads TGTGCCAGCAGTTACCGGACTAGCGGCTACAATGAGCAGTTCTTC. The chain couples TRBV6-6 to TRBJ2-1; 10 bases align to TRBD2. This CDR3 has 15 residues. CDR1 is MNHNY, CDR2 SVGAGI, per germline (reference sequence). Trimming at V came to 2 bases and at J to 3 bases, leaving 1 base not matched to a gene.

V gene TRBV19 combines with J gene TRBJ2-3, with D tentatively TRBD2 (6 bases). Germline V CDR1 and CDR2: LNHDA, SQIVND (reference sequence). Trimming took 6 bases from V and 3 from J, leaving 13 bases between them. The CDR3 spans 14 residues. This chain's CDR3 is CASSFIAETDTQYF. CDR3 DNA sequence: TGTGCCAGTAGCTTTATAGCGGAGACAGATACGCAGTATTTT. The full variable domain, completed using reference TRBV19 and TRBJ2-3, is DGGITQSPKYLFRKEGQNVTLSCEQNLNHDAMYWYRQDPGQGLRLIYYSQIVNDFQKGDIAEGYSVSREKKESFPLTVTSAQKNPTAFYLCASSFIAETDTQYFGPGTRLTVL.

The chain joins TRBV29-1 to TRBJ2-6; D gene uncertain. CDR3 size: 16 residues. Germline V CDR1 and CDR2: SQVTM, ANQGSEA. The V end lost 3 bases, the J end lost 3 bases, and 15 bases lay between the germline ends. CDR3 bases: TGCAGCGTTGATCCCTCCCCGGGTGGTGGGGCCAACGTCCTGACTTTC. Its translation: CSVDPSPGGGANVLTF.

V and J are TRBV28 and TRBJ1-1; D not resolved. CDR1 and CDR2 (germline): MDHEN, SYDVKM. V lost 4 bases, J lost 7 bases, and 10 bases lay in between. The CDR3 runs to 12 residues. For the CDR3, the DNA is TGTGCCAGCAGTTCGCCGGGCCTTGAAGCTTTCTTT. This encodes CASSSPGLEAFF.

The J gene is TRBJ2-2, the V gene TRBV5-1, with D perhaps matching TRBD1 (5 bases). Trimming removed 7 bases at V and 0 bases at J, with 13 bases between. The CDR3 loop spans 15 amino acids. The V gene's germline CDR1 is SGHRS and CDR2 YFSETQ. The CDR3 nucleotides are TGCGCCAGCGACGCGGACAACTCGAACACCGGGGAGCTGTTTTTT. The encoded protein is CASDADNSNTGELFF. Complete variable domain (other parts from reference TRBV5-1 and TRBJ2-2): KAGVTQTPRYLIKTRGQQVTLSCSPISGHRSVSWYQQTPGQGLQFLFEYFSETQRNKGNFPGRFSGRQFSNSRSEMNVSTLELGDSALYLCASDADNSNTGELFFGEGSRLTVL.

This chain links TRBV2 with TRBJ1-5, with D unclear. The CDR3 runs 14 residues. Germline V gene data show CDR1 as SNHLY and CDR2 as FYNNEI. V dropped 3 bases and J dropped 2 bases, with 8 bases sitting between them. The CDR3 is CASSEGQGNQPQHF. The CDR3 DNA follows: TGTGCCAGCAGTGAGGGTCAGGGCAATCAGCCCCAGCATTTT.

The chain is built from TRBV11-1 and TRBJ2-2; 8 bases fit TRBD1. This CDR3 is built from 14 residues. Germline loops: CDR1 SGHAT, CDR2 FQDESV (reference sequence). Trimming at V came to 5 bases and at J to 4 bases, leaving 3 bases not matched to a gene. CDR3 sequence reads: CASSMDRATGELFF. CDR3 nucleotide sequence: TGTGCCAGCAGCATGGACAGGGCCACCGGGGAGCTGTTTTTT.

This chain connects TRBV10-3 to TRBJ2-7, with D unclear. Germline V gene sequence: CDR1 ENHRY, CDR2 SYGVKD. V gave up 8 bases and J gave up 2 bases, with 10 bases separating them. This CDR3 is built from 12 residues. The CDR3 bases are TGTGCCATCCAGGACGGAACCTACGAGCAGTACTTC. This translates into CAIQDGTYEQYF.